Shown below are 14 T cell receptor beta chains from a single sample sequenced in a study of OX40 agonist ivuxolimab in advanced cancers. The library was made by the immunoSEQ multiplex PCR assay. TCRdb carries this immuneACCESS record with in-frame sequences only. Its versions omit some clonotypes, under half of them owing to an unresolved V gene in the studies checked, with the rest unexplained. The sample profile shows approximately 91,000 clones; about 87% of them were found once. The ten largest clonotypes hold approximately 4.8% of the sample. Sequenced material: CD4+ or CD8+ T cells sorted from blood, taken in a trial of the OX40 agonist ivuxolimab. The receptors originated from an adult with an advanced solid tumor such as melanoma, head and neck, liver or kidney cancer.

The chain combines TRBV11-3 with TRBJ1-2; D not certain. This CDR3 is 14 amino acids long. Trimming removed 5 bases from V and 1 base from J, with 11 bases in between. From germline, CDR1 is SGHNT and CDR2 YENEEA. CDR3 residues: CASSEDWGNYGYTF. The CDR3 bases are TGTGCCAGCAGCGAAGACTGGGGTAACTATGGCTACACCTTC.

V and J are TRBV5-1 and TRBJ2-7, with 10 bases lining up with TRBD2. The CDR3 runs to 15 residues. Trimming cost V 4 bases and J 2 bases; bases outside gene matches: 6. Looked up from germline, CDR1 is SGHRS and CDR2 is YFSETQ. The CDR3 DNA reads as TGCGCCAGCAGCACCCGGACTAGCGGAGCCTACGAGCAGTACTTC. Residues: CASSTRTSGAYEQYF.

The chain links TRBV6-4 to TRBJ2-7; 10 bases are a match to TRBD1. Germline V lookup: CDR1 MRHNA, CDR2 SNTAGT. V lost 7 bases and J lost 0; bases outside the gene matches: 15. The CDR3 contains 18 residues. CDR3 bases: TGTGCCAGCAACGAGGGGGGACCGGGACAGGGGAACTCCTACGAGCAGTACGTC. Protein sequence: CASNEGGPGQGNSYEQYV.

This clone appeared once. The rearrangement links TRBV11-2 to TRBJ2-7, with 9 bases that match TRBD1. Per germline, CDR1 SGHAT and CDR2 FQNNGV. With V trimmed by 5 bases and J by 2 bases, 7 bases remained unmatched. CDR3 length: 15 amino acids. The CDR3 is CASSPDRDRAYEQYF. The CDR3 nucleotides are TGTGCCAGCAGCCCCGACCGGGACAGGGCCTACGAGCAGTACTTC.

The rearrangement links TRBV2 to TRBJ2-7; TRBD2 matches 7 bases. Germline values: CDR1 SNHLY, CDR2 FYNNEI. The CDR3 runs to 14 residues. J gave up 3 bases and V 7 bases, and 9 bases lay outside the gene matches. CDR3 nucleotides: TGTGCCAGCAAGTCTAGTCTAGCGGTCTACGAGCAGTACTTC. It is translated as CASKSSLAVYEQYF.

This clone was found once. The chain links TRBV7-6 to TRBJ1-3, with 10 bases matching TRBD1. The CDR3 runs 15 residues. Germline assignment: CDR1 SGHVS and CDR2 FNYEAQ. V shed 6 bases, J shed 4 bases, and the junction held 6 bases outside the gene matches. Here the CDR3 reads CASRQGQGTGNTIYF. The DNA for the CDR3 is TGTGCCAGCAGGCAGGGACAGGGGACAGGAAACACCATATATTTT.

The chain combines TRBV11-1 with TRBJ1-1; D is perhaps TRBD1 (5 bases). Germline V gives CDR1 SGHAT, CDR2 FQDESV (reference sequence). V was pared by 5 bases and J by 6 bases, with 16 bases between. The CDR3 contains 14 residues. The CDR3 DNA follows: TGTGCCAGCAGCCAGGGTCGGCTTCCCCCTGAAGCTTTCTTT. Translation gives CASSQGRLPPEAFF.

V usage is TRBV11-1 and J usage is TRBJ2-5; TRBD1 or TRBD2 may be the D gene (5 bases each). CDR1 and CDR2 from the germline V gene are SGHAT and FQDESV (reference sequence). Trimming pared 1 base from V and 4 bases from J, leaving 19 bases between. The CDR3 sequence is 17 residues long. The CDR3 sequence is CASSLGTGLRGTETQYF. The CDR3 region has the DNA TGTGCCAGCAGCTTAGGAACCGGACTCCGTGGGACAGAGACCCAGTACTTC.

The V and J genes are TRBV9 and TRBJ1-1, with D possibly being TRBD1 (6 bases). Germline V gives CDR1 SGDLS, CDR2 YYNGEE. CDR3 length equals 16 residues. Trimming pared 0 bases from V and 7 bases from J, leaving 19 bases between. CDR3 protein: CASSVVRTDRRNEAFF. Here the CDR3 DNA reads TGTGCCAGCAGCGTAGTTCGCACAGACAGGAGGAATGAAGCTTTCTTT.

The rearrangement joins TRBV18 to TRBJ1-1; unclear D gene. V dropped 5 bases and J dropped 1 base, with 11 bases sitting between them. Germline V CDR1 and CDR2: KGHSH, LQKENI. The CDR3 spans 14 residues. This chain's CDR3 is CASSLSAGNTEAFF. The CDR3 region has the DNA TGTGCCAGCTCATTATCGGCAGGGAACACTGAAGCTTTCTTT.

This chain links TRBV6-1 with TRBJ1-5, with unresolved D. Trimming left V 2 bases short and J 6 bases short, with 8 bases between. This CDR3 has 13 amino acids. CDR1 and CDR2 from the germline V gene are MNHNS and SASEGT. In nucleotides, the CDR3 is TGTGCCAGCAGTGAATTTGGCGGTCAGCCCCAGCATTTT. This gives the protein CASSEFGGQPQHF.

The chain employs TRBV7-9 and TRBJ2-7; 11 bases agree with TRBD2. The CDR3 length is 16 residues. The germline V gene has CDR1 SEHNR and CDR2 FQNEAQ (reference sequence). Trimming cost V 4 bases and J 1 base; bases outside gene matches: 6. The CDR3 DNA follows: TGTGCCAGCAGCTGGGGACTAGCGGAGAAGTCCTACGAGCAGTACGTC. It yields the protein CASSWGLAEKSYEQYV.

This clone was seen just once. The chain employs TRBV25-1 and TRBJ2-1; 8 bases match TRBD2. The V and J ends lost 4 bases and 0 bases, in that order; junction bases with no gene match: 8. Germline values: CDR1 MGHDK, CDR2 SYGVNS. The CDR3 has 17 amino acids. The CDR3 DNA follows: TGTGCCAGCAGTGCCACTTCAGCGGGAGACTCCTACAATGAGCAGTTCTTC. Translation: CASSATSAGDSYNEQFF.

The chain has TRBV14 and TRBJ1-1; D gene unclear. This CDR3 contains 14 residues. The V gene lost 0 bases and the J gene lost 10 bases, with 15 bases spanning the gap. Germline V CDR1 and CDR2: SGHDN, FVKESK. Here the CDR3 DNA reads TGTGCCAGCAGCCAAGATCTGACGGGAGGGCGAGCTTTCTTT. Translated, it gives CASSQDLTGGRAFF. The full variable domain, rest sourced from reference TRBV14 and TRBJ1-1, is EAGVTQFPSHSVIEKGQTVTLRCDPISGHDNLYWYRRVMGKEIKFLLHFVKESKQDESGMPNNRFLAERTGGTYSTLKVQPAELEDSGVYFCASSQDLTGGRAFFGQGTRLTVV.